Below, 32 T cell receptor beta chains from the same sample are listed, as sequenced in a study of blood T cell repertoires in COVID-19. Assay used: immunoSEQ multiplex PCR; TCRdb lists only in-frame clones, some missing. The table lists approximately 340,000 clones, roughly 92% of them singletons. Sequenced input: PBMCs or T cells enriched from blood (not recorded which). These receptors came from a woman aged 40 to 50 who had been exposed to COVID-19.

The chain links TRBV27 to TRBJ1-2; D possibly corresponds to TRBD1 (5 bases). Trimming pared 2 bases from V and 7 bases from J, leaving 11 bases between. Per germline, CDR1 MNHEY and CDR2 SMNVEV (reference sequence). The CDR3 sequence is 13 residues long. CDR3 bases: TGTGCCAGCAGTTTAGAAGGGGTTAGTGGCTACACCTTC. Amino acids: CASSLEGVSGYTF.

J is TRBJ2-7 and V is TRBV7-9; 14 bases fit TRBD2. V shed 8 bases and J 9 bases; nucleotides not matched to a gene: 3. Germline loops: CDR1 SEHNR, CDR2 FQNEAQ (reference sequence). The CDR3 loop spans 12 amino acids. The CDR3 is CASEGLAGAQYF. In DNA form, the CDR3 reads TGTGCCAGCGAGGGACTAGCGGGAGCGCAGTACTTC.

The chain is built from TRBV6-5 and TRBJ1-1; 8 bases are shared with TRBD1. With 2 bases clipped from V and 1 base from J, the junction kept 3 bases outside the gene matches. The CDR3 sequence is 15 residues long. Germline V gene lookup returns CDR1 MNHEY and CDR2 SVGAGI. CDR3 in amino acids: CASSYGQGSNTEAFF. The CDR3 DNA reads as TGTGCCAGCAGTTACGGACAGGGATCGAACACTGAAGCTTTCTTT.

The rearrangement uses TRBV18 and TRBJ2-1; TRBD2 matches at 10 bases. The ends lost 3 bases at V and 9 bases at J; junction bases unmatched: 11. Per germline, CDR1 KGHSH and CDR2 LQKENI. CDR3 length: 16 amino acids. The CDR3 DNA sequence: TGTGCCAGCTCACCGCAGGGCACTAGCGGGAAGAGTGAGCAGTTCTTC. It is translated as CASSPQGTSGKSEQFF.

This chain connects TRBV10-3 to TRBJ1-1; maybe TRBD1 (6 bases). This CDR3 has 14 amino acids. Between the trimmed V and J ends, which lost 10 bases and 1 base, there was a span of 16 bases. CDR1 and CDR2 (germline): ENHRY, SYGVKD. The CDR3 region has the DNA TGTGCCACCAGATACAGGGATTCGAACACTGAAGCTTTCTTT. Translating gives CATRYRDSNTEAFF.

The chain employs TRBV18 and TRBJ2-1, with TRBD2 identical over 13 bases. V trimming: 2 bases; J trimming: 6 bases; junction bases outside the gene matches: 10. The CDR3 runs 18 residues. Germline V CDR1 and CDR2: KGHSH, LQKENI. The CDR3 loop reads CASSPTSGGAKIFNEQFF. The CDR3 DNA reads as TGTGCCAGCTCACCAACTAGCGGGGGGGCCAAGATTTTCAATGAGCAGTTCTTC.

V and J are TRBV7-2 and TRBJ1-5, with a weak D call TRBD1 (6 bases). The germline V gene encodes CDR1 SGHTA and CDR2 FQGNSA. The ends were cut back, 5 bases at V and 3 bases at J, with 17 bases in the middle. This CDR3 has 16 amino acids. The CDR3 coding sequence is TGTGCCAGCAGCCCCCCCGGGGGGCGTGACAATCAGCCCCAGCATTTT. Translation: CASSPPGGRDNQPQHF. The variable domain in full, with the rest retrieved from reference TRBV7-2 and TRBJ1-5, is GAGVSQSPSNKVTEKGKDVELRCDPISGHTALYWYRQSLGQGLEFLIYFQGNSAPDKSGLPSDRFSAERTGGSVSTLTIQRTQQEDSAVYLCASSPPGGRDNQPQHFGDGTRLSIL.

The rearrangement links TRBV24-1 to TRBJ2-2; D is ambiguous. CDR3 length: 14 residues. Germline CDR1 reads KGHDR; CDR2 reads SFDVKD. Between the trimmed V and J ends, which lost 3 bases and 6 bases, there was a span of 10 bases. CDR3: CATSDPGFSGELFF. CDR3 DNA sequence: TGTGCCACCAGTGATCCAGGATTTTCCGGGGAGCTGTTTTTT.

The chain employs TRBV7-2 and TRBJ2-7; D is perhaps TRBD1 (5 bases). The germline CDR1 and CDR2 sequences are SGHTA and FQGNSA. The CDR3 is made up of 16 amino acids. Trimming removed 2 bases at V and 3 bases at J, with 17 bases between. DNA for the CDR3: TGTGCCAGCAGCTTAAAGCTGGGGCGGATAATCTACGAGCAGTACTTC. The encoded protein is CASSLKLGRIIYEQYF. Supplemented by reference TRBV7-2 and TRBJ2-7, the full variable domain reads GAGVSQSPSNKVTEKGKDVELRCDPISGHTALYWYRQSLGQGLEFLIYFQGNSAPDKSGLPSDRFSAERTGGSVSTLTIQRTQQEDSAVYLCASSLKLGRIIYEQYFGPGTRLTVT.

V usage is TRBV7-8 and J usage is TRBJ1-1; 9 bases align to TRBD1. The V segment lost 5 bases and the J segment 0 bases; nucleotides outside the gene matches: 4. The germline CDR1 and CDR2 sequences are SGHVS and FQNEAQ. The CDR3 has 15 residues. Written as DNA, the CDR3 is TGTGCCAGCAGCACGGGACAGGGAGTGAACACTGAAGCTTTCTTT. Encoded protein: CASSTGQGVNTEAFF.

J is TRBJ1-6 and V is TRBV29-1, with 8 bases aligning to TRBD1. The germline V gene has CDR1 SQVTM and CDR2 ANQGSEA. The CDR3 extends over 13 amino acids. With V trimmed by 5 bases and J by 9 bases, 6 bases remained unmatched. The CDR3 here is CSVRTGNRSPLHF. Here the CDR3 DNA reads TGCAGCGTTAGGACAGGGAATCGTTCACCCCTCCACTTT.

The V gene is TRBV19, the J gene TRBJ2-1, with D tentatively TRBD1 (5 bases). This CDR3 region has 14 residues. The ends were cut back, 3 bases at V and 7 bases at J, with 13 bases in the middle. Germline V lookup: CDR1 LNHDA, CDR2 SQIVND (reference sequence). The CDR3 DNA reads as TGTGCCAGTAGTATGGGCCAGGGCAATAATGAGCAGTTCTTC. Its protein product is CASSMGQGNNEQFF. Complete variable domain (other parts from reference TRBV19 and TRBJ2-1): DGGITQSPKYLFRKEGQNVTLSCEQNLNHDAMYWYRQDPGQGLRLIYYSQIVNDFQKGDIAEGYSVSREKKESFPLTVTSAQKNPTAFYLCASSMGQGNNEQFFGPGTRLTVL.

This chain connects TRBV24-1 to TRBJ2-1; a possible D gene is TRBD1 (5 bases). The CDR3 is 16 amino acids. Germline V CDR1 and CDR2: KGHDR, SFDVKD. The ends were cut back, 3 bases at V and 7 bases at J, with 18 bases in the middle. CDR3 coding DNA: TGTGCCACCAGTGATCGCTCGACAGTATCCCGAAATGAGCAGTTCTTC. As protein: CATSDRSTVSRNEQFF.

The chain joins TRBV4-2 to TRBJ1-3; 12 bases fit TRBD1. V shed 0 bases and J 0 bases; nucleotides not matched to a gene: 3. The germline V gene has CDR1 LGHNA and CDR2 YNFKEQ. The CDR3 contains 18 residues. The CDR3 protein is CASSQEGTGGASGNTIYF. In DNA, the CDR3 is TGTGCCAGCAGCCAAGAAGGGACAGGGGGCGCCTCTGGAAACACCATATATTTT.

This clone appeared a single time. The chain combines TRBV6-4 with TRBJ2-3, with TRBD2 identical over 7 bases. Germline values: CDR1 MRHNA, CDR2 SNTAGT. The trim removed 3 bases at V and 6 bases at J, leaving 6 bases unmatched. The length of the CDR3 is 14 residues. The CDR3 protein is CASSEVSGIDTQYF. The CDR3 nucleotides are TGTGCCAGCAGTGAAGTCAGCGGGATCGATACGCAGTATTTT.

The genes are TRBV18 and TRBJ2-1; 9 bases are shared with TRBD2. Germline V gives CDR1 KGHSH, CDR2 LQKENI. The CDR3 covers 16 residues. After removal of 1 base from V and 8 bases from J, the junction contained 9 bases not matched to a gene. In DNA form, the CDR3 reads TGTGCCAGCTCACCACTCCAGCGGGGGGTCTGGGATGAGCAGTTCTTC. It translates to CASSPLQRGVWDEQFF. The full variable domain, with the rest looked up from reference TRBV18 and TRBJ2-1, is NAGVMQNPRHLVRRRGQEARLRCSPMKGHSHVYWYRQLPEEGLKFMVYLQKENIIDESGMPKERFSAEFPKEGPSILRIQQVVRGDSAAYFCASSPLQRGVWDEQFFGPGTRLTVL.

The CDR3 DNA reads as TGTGCCAGCAGACGAGAACTCCGGGACAGACTATCCTACGAGCAGTACTTC. It specifies CASRRELRDRLSYEQYF. This chain links TRBV2 with TRBJ2-7, with 7 bases fitting TRBD1. This CDR3 spans 17 amino acids. V gave up 6 bases and J gave up 1 base; unmatched junction bases: 15. The germline gives CDR1 SNHLY, CDR2 FYNNEI.

The CDR3 DNA follows: TGTGCCAGCAGCTTAATAGACAATCAGCCCCAGCATTTT. Amino acids: CASSLIDNQPQHF. The chain combines TRBV7-2 with TRBJ1-5; no definite D call. Germline-derived CDR1 and CDR2 are SGHTA and FQGNSA. The V end lost 2 bases, the J end lost 3 bases, and 5 bases lay between the germline ends. The CDR3 is 13 residues long.

V usage is TRBV24-1 and J usage is TRBJ1-2; weak D call: TRBD1 (5 bases). Germline CDR1 and CDR2: KGHDR and SFDVKD. There are 15 residues in the CDR3. V was pared by 3 bases and J by 3 bases, with 13 bases between. This CDR3 reads CATSDPARADYGYTF. CDR3 in DNA: TGTGCCACCAGTGATCCGGCCAGGGCTGACTATGGCTACACCTTC.

This chain joins TRBV7-9 and TRBJ1-3, with D hard to call. Trimming removed 8 bases at V and 4 bases at J, with 9 bases between. The CDR3 has 12 amino acids. From germline, CDR1 is SEHNR and CDR2 FQNEAQ (reference sequence). The CDR3 reads CASEESGNTIYF. The CDR3, as DNA: TGTGCCAGCGAGGAGTCGGGAAACACCATATATTTT.

V and J are TRBV27 and TRBJ1-6; 7 bases align to TRBD1. V lost 1 base to trimming and J lost 2 bases; unmatched junction nucleotides: 2. Germline V gene sequence: CDR1 MNHEY, CDR2 SMNVEV (reference sequence). The CDR3 has 16 residues. The CDR3 DNA sequence: TGTGCCAGCAGTTTATGGGACAGAACCTATAATTCACCCCTCCACTTT. Its protein is CASSLWDRTYNSPLHF.

The chain combines TRBV6-2 or TRBV6-3 with TRBJ1-2, with 10 bases fitting TRBD1. V trimming: 5 bases; J trimming: 8 bases; junction bases outside the gene matches: 8. This CDR3 contains 14 residues. Germline V CDR1 and CDR2: MNHEY, SVGEGT. The CDR3 sequence: CASSRTGTGAGYTF. As DNA, the CDR3 is TGTGCCAGCAGTCGCACCGGGACAGGGGCCGGCTACACCTTC.

The chain joins TRBV5-1 to TRBJ1-1; 8 positions agree with TRBD1. The CDR3 is 15 amino acids. V was pared by 4 bases and J by 11 bases, with 16 bases of the junction left unmatched. The V gene's germline CDR1 is SGHRS and CDR2 YFSETQ. CDR3 nucleotide sequence: TGCGCCAGCAGCGTTGACAGGGGCTTACTTCGTGGTGCTTTCTTT. Protein sequence: CASSVDRGLLRGAFF.

The rearrangement uses TRBV4-3 and TRBJ1-2; 7 nucleotides match TRBD1. The V and J ends lost 0 bases and 5 bases, in that order; junction bases with no gene match: 9. Germline CDR1 and CDR2: LGHNA and YSLEER. This CDR3 has 16 residues. DNA of the CDR3: TGCGCCAGCAGCCAAGAGGGGTCCGGGACAGCTTATGGCTACACCTTC. It codes for CASSQEGSGTAYGYTF.

The CDR3 protein is CASSFGPRGEAFF. The CDR3, as DNA: TGTGCCAGCAGTTTTGGTCCCAGGGGTGAAGCTTTCTTT. The J gene is TRBJ1-1, the V gene TRBV12-3 or TRBV12-4; possibly TRBD1 for D (6 bases). The V and J ends lost 3 bases and 7 bases respectively, with 12 bases between them. The CDR3 loop spans 13 amino acids.

This chain links TRBV7-9 with TRBJ2-1; the match to TRBD2 covers 7 bases. The CDR3 is 15 amino acids. V gave up 0 bases and J gave up 2 bases; unmatched junction bases: 1. Germline V CDR1 and CDR2: SEHNR, FQNEAQ (reference sequence). CDR3 DNA sequence: TGTGCCAGCAGCTTAGCAGGACTAGCCTACAATGAGCAGTTCTTC. Translated: CASSLAGLAYNEQFF.

The V and J genes are TRBV2 and TRBJ1-2; 7 nucleotides agree with TRBD1. Per germline, CDR1 SNHLY and CDR2 FYNNEI. V lost 4 bases, J lost 8 bases, and 7 bases stayed unmatched. This CDR3 contains 13 residues. The CDR3 region has the DNA TGTGCCAGCAGTGCTGACAGGGAAGTCGGCTACACCTTC. Its translation: CASSADREVGYTF. Using reference TRBV2 and TRBJ1-2 for the parts outside the CDR3, the full variable domain is EPEVTQTPSHQVTQMGQEVILRCVPISNHLYFYWYRQILGQKVEFLVSFYNNEISEKSEIFDDQFSVERPDGSNFTLKIRSTKLEDSAMYFCASSADREVGYTFGSGTRLTVV.

V is TRBV15 and J is TRBJ1-2; 11 nucleotides line up with TRBD1. The CDR3 extends over 15 amino acids. The V and J ends lost 4 bases and 7 bases, in that order; junction bases with no gene match: 8. Germline lookup yields CDR1 LNHNV and CDR2 YYDKDF (reference sequence). The CDR3 spells CATSTGTGGSRGYTF. The CDR3 DNA follows: TGTGCCACCAGCACCGGGACAGGGGGTTCGCGTGGCTACACCTTC.

V usage is TRBV7-9 and J usage is TRBJ1-4, with TRBD1 identical over 11 bases. The CDR3 is made up of 16 amino acids. Per the germline V gene, CDR1 is SEHNR and CDR2 is FQNEAQ (reference sequence). Losses at the gene ends were 4 bases for V and 4 bases for J; bases not matched to a gene: 5. CDR3 bases: TGTGCCAGCAGCTCGGACAGGGGGCAGGTTAATGAAAAACTGTTTTTT. It encodes CASSSDRGQVNEKLFF.

V is TRBV2 and J is TRBJ1-1; possible D gene TRBD1, 5 bases. The CDR3 spans 17 residues. V lost 2 bases and J lost 3, with 19 bases in between. Germline lookup yields CDR1 SNHLY and CDR2 FYNNEI. CDR3 in amino acids: CASSESPRGDWYTEAFF. The CDR3, as DNA: TGTGCCAGCAGTGAAAGCCCCCGGGGGGATTGGTACACTGAAGCTTTCTTT.

The J gene is TRBJ1-6, the V gene TRBV7-8; D might be TRBD1 (5 bases). Germline V CDR1 and CDR2: SGHVS, FQNEAQ. This CDR3 is built from 17 residues. V was trimmed by 5 bases and J by 0 bases, leaving 14 bases between them. The CDR3, as DNA: TGTGCCAGCAGCCCAGCGGGGGGTAGCTCCTATAATTCACCCCTCCACTTT. Translation gives CASSPAGGSSYNSPLHF.

The chain is built from TRBV5-1 and TRBJ2-7; 11 positions agree with TRBD1. Germline assignment: CDR1 SGHRS and CDR2 YFSETQ. The CDR3 length is 15 residues. J gave up 0 bases and V 4 bases, and 3 bases lay outside the gene matches. This CDR3 is CASSRGQGVSYEQYF. For the CDR3, the DNA is TGCGCCAGCAGCCGGGGACAGGGGGTCTCCTACGAGCAGTACTTC.